This TCR beta chain was retrieved from a study of beta chain features in type 1 diabetes. Sorting that relied on CD45RO/CCR7/CD25/CD127/CD95/CD27 yielded CD4+ naive, central memory, regulatory and stem cell-like memory cells. Broader study findings: The naive, central memory and Treg TCRB repertoires looked more alike in patients than they did in healthy donors. Fewer insertions but more deletions were seen at VDJ junctions in type 1 diabetes patients.

CDR1 SEHNR and CDR2 FQNEAQ come from the germline V gene (reference sequence). This CDR3 spans 16 amino acids. The V end was cut by 5 bases, the J end by 3 bases, with 20 bases between. Every bit of the isolated RNA underwent reverse transcription, so sequencing read expressed TCRB transcripts. Naive, central memory and regulatory T cell samples came to a mean of around 3.5 million reads. Some clones are missing from TCRdb's copy, which holds only in-frame ones; the method was immunoSEQ multiplex PCR. This sample has some 360,000 clones, with roughly a fifth found just once. About this clone itself: No antigen is known for it.

This TCR came from a woman younger than 30 in good health. The J gene is TRBJ2-7, the V gene TRBV7-9; perhaps TRBD2 as D (7 bases). Specimen: naive CD4+ T cells from blood. CDR3 residues: CASSPRGGDGGYEQYF. CDR3 bases: TGTGCCAGCAGCCCCAGGGGAGGGGACGGAGGCTACGAGCAGTACTTC.